One and the same sample provided the 15 T cell receptor beta chains below, sequenced in a study of control samples from healthy donors and cancer patients. This table comes from immunoSEQ multiplex PCR, and its TCRdb copy is limited to in-frame clones, with some not included. Of 150,000 or so clones listed, 70% to 90% are singletons. Source material: blood. These receptors came from a man between 18 and 35 years old in good health.

The genes are TRBV9 and TRBJ2-7, with D perhaps TRBD1 (6 bases). CDR3 length: 17 residues. V shed 0 bases and J shed 5 bases, with 21 bases lying between them. The germline gives CDR1 SGDLS, CDR2 YYNGEE. The CDR3 spells CASSVALGGSGLDEQYF. DNA of the CDR3: TGTGCCAGCAGCGTAGCTTTAGGGGGTTCGGGGCTTGACGAGCAGTACTTC.

CDR3 region: CASSLDWKNNNEQFF. CDR3 bases: TGTGCCAGCAGTTTGGACTGGAAAAATAACAATGAGCAGTTCTTC. The chain carries TRBV28 and TRBJ2-1; tentatively, D is TRBD2 (5 bases). Trimming removed 3 bases at V and 5 bases at J, with 14 bases between. The CDR3 consists of 15 residues. Germline V gene lookup returns CDR1 MDHEN and CDR2 SYDVKM.

The chain has TRBV5-4 and TRBJ1-6, with D possibly being TRBD1 (5 bases). The CDR3 consists of 15 residues. Trimming took off 4 bases at V and 7 bases at J, with 15 bases between the two ends. Germline V gene lookup returns CDR1 SGHNT and CDR2 YYREEE (reference sequence). This chain's CDR3 is CASSPSRDPNSPLHF. In DNA form, the CDR3 reads TGTGCCAGCAGCCCATCCCGGGACCCAAATTCACCCCTCCACTTT.

The V call is TRBV5-4, the J call TRBJ2-5; 12 nucleotides align to TRBD2. Germline lookup yields CDR1 SGHNT and CDR2 YYREEE (reference sequence). Trimming took 3 bases from V and 2 from J; bases not matched to a gene: 5. The CDR3 is made up of 16 amino acids. As DNA, the CDR3 is TGTGCCAGCAGCTCCTGGACTAGCGGGGCTCAAGAGACCCAGTACTTC. This codes for CASSSWTSGAQETQYF. Full variable domain (rest looked up from reference TRBV5-4 and TRBJ2-5): ETGVTQSPTHLIKTRGQQVTLRCSSQSGHNTVSWYQQALGQGPQFIFQYYREEENGRGNFPPRFSGLQFPNYSSELNVNALELDDSALYLCASSSWTSGAQETQYFGPGTRLLVL.

V usage is TRBV24-1 and J usage is TRBJ2-7, with 7 bases identical to TRBD1. The germline CDR1 and CDR2 sequences are KGHDR and SFDVKD. V dropped 0 bases and J dropped 6; count of bases not matched to a gene: 1. The CDR3 length is 13 residues. For the CDR3, the DNA is TGTGCCACCAGTGATTTGGCAGGGGGCGAGCAGTACTTC. Its protein is CATSDLAGGEQYF.

This clone was found many times. The gene calls are TRBV30 and TRBJ1-2, with a tentative D call TRBD1 (5 bases). Trimming cost V 2 bases and J 5 bases, with 15 bases left between them. The germline V gene has CDR1 GTSNPN and CDR2 SVGIG (reference sequence). The CDR3 is made up of 14 amino acids. CDR3 DNA sequence: TGTGCCTGGAGTACCGGGACGGACCCTTATGGCTACACCTTC. Translated, it gives CAWSTGTDPYGYTF.

J is TRBJ2-1 and V is TRBV6-2 or TRBV6-3; D remains ambiguous. CDR3 size: 14 residues. Germline assignment: CDR1 MNHEY and CDR2 SVGEGT. V was cut by 2 bases and J by 0 bases, with 5 bases left in between. As DNA, the CDR3 is TGTGCCAGCAGTTACCTGAGCTCCTACAATGAGCAGTTCTTC. Encoded protein: CASSYLSSYNEQFF.

For the CDR3, the DNA is TGTGCCAGCAGCCAAGGTAGGCAGATTGCCTACAATGAGCAGTTCTTC. As protein: CASSQGRQIAYNEQFF. The chain carries TRBV7-3 and TRBJ2-1; D is undetermined. V shed 5 bases and J shed 2 bases, with 16 bases lying between them. CDR1 SGHTA and CDR2 FQGTGA come from the germline V gene. This CDR3 has 16 residues.

The chain uses TRBV3-1 (or the pseudogene TRBV3-2) and TRBJ2-4; D is uncertain. Per the germline V gene, CDR1 is LGHDT and CDR2 is YNNKEL (reference sequence). The CDR3 sequence is 12 residues long. V was clipped by 6 bases and J by 0 bases, with 3 bases between them. This CDR3 reads CASSPAKNIQYF. CDR3 coding DNA: TGTGCCAGCAGTCCAGCCAAAAACATTCAGTACTTC.

This clone was picked up one time. Other DNA sequences within the sample encode an identical CDR3. The rearrangement links TRBV10-3 to TRBJ2-3, with D tentatively TRBD1 (5 bases). V dropped 4 bases and J dropped 0 bases, with 5 bases sitting between them. Germline CDR1 and CDR2: ENHRY and SYGVKD. The CDR3 is 13 residues long. The chain's CDR3 is CAISGTSTDTQYF. Here the CDR3 DNA reads TGTGCCATCAGTGGGACAAGCACAGATACGCAGTATTTT.

In this sample, this clone turned up once. This chain joins TRBV4-3 and TRBJ2-5, with 9 bases identical to TRBD1. Germline loops: CDR1 LGHNA, CDR2 YSLEER. This CDR3 contains 15 residues. J lost 3 bases, V lost 2 bases, and 4 bases had no gene match. The CDR3 sequence is CASSQTGTGKETQYF. The CDR3 region has the DNA TGCGCCAGCAGCCAAACTGGGACAGGGAAAGAGACCCAGTACTTC.

The rearrangement joins TRBV6-5 to TRBJ1-4; 8 nucleotides align to TRBD1. The V gene end was trimmed by 0 bases and the J gene end by 7 bases; junction bases not matched to a gene: 4. The CDR3 extends over 15 amino acids. Germline CDR1 reads MNHEY; CDR2 reads SVGAGI. The CDR3 here is CASSYSNRGSEKLFF. CDR3 nucleotide sequence: TGTGCCAGCAGTTACTCGAACAGGGGGAGTGAAAAACTGTTTTTT.

The chain carries TRBV30 and TRBJ2-1; TRBD2 aligns across 10 bases. V lost 2 bases to trimming and J lost 5 bases; unmatched junction nucleotides: 3. This CDR3 is built from 14 residues. The V gene's germline CDR1 is GTSNPN and CDR2 SVGIG (reference sequence). In DNA form, the CDR3 reads TGTGCCTGGAGTCTCCTAGCGGGGGACAATGAGCAGTTCTTC. Translating it yields CAWSLLAGDNEQFF. The whole variable domain, remainder taken from reference TRBV30 and TRBJ2-1, is SQTIHQWPATLVQPVGSPLSLECTVEGTSNPNLYWYRQAAGRGLQLLFYSVGIGQISSEVPQNLSASRPQDRQFILSSKKLLLSDSGFYLCAWSLLAGDNEQFFGPGTRLTVL.

The chain combines TRBV5-6 with TRBJ2-3; the D gene is possibly TRBD1 (7 bases). Germline V gene sequence: CDR1 SGHDT, CDR2 YYEEEE. The CDR3 contains 16 residues. V lost 4 bases, J lost 2 bases, and 17 bases lay in between. CDR3 bases: TGTGCCAGCAGCCCCGGGGGACAGCCTTACACAGATACGCAGTATTTT. This codes for CASSPGGQPYTDTQYF.

This chain uses TRBV29-1 with TRBJ2-3; possible D gene TRBD1, 7 bases. V was pared by 7 bases and J by 0 bases, with 14 bases between. From germline, CDR1 is SQVTM and CDR2 ANQGSEA. The CDR3 loop spans 14 amino acids. CDR3 sequence (DNA): TGCAGCGCCAACCCAGGGGGGAGCACAGATACGCAGTATTTT. It specifies CSANPGGSTDTQYF.